This T cell receptor beta chain stems from a study of T cells expressing NK-cell markers. Whole-study findings and limits: Dominant NKG2C+ clonotypes in a handful of donors made up about 1.0-7.5% of CD8+ T cells.

With regard to this clonotype: The target antigen is unknown.

This CDR3 contains 15 residues. Germline V gives CDR1 LGHNA, CDR2 YNFKEQ. It was by 5'RACE template switching with UMIs that TCR beta cDNA was made. TCRdb reprocessed the 5' RACE reads; each CDR3 protein has one entry and no DNA is given. The sample includes about 440,000 distinct CDR3 sequences. The clonotype comes from a woman aged 18 to 75 in good health. The rearrangement links TRBV4-2 to TRBJ2-2; absent DNA, TCRdb's TRBD1 call cannot be checked. The sample comprised blood T cells: a sorted CD56 or NKG2C T cell subset, CD4+ or CD8+ T cells, or bulk PBMC T cells (not recorded which). The CDR3: CASSPGQTNTGELFF.